What follows is one TCR beta chain and its context. Its cognate antigen is unknown. The method was immunoSEQ multiplex PCR; TCRdb's version includes in-frame clones alone and lacks a portion of them. The table records about 110,000 clones, roughly 84% of them present only once. The data originate from a study of T cell responses to AZD1222 COVID-19 vaccine. Study-wide background: Investigators merged groups given second doses at roughly 4 or roughly 12 weeks. Notes on the study in general: Repertoires were collected only later (after the peak T cell response had occurred). There were vaccine-associated CD4 TCRs across spike, dominant at 160-218 and 743-854.

The CDR3 is 14 residues long. The germline V and J ends were trimmed by 7 bases and 5 bases, with 17 bases remaining between them. CDR1 is SGHRS and CDR2 is YFSETQ in the germline V gene. The chain recombines TRBV5-1 with TRBJ2-3; the D call may be TRBD1 or TRBD2 (6 bases each). Specimen: peripheral blood, collected on day 0 of AZD1222 vaccination. This receptor was identified in an adult in good health. CDR3 in DNA: TGCGCCAGCGGCGTAGTAGGGGGGCGAGATACGCAGTATTTT. Translation gives CASGVVGGRDTQYF. The full variable domain, rest sourced from reference TRBV5-1 and TRBJ2-3, is KAGVTQTPRYLIKTRGQQVTLSCSPISGHRSVSWYQQTPGQGLQFLFEYFSETQRNKGNFPGRFSGRQFSNSRSEMNVSTLELGDSALYLCASGVVGGRDTQYFGPGTRLTVL.